The subject of this entry is one TCR beta chain. TCRdb keeps only in-frame clones here, not all; method: immunoSEQ multiplex PCR. The sample includes over 150,000 clones, approximately 94% of them seen just once. V was pared by 9 bases and J by 4 bases, with 6 bases of the junction left unmatched. The germline CDR1 and CDR2 sequences are MNHEY and SVGAGI. The CDR3 is 13 residues long. The sample comes from a study of control samples from healthy donors and cancer patients. The TCR originated in a woman aged 18-30 years in good health. The chain joins TRBV6-5 to TRBJ1-3, with 7 nucleotides matching TRBD1. Source material: blood. The CDR3 loop is CASTGQYGNTIYF. CDR3 DNA sequence: TGTGCCAGTACGGGACAGTACGGAAACACCATATATTTT.